The next 18 T cell receptor beta chains were all read from a single sample in a study of T cell changes during pregnancy in multiple sclerosis. Assay: immunoSEQ multiplex PCR; the TCRdb copy retains only in-frame clones and omits some. The table shows about 71,000 clones, with around 90% occurring only once. The material was CD8+ T cells from peripheral blood mononuclear cells, obtained before pregnancy. These receptors were obtained from a female donor with multiple sclerosis, enrolled in a pregnancy study.

This chain's CDR3 is CASSHSGGMQFF. DNA for the CDR3: TGCGCCAGCAGCCATTCAGGGGGCATGCAGTTCTTC. J is TRBJ2-1 and V is TRBV4-1, with 8 bases matching TRBD1. Unmatched junction bases numbered 4, after V lost 3 bases and J lost 12 bases. Germline CDR1 reads MGHRA; CDR2 reads YSYEKL. The CDR3 is 12 amino acids.

The chain joins TRBV13 to TRBJ2-5; a weak D match, TRBD1 (5 bases). Germline loops: CDR1 PRHDT, CDR2 FYEKMQ (reference sequence). This CDR3 has 14 amino acids. V shed 5 bases and J shed 1 base, with 11 bases lying between them. The CDR3 reads CASSHLTVQETQYF. Written as DNA, the CDR3 is TGTGCCAGCAGCCACCTGACAGTCCAAGAGACCCAGTACTTC.

J is TRBJ1-2 and V is TRBV9; a possible D gene is TRBD1 (6 bases). CDR1 SGDLS and CDR2 YYNGEE come from the germline V gene. Trimming stripped 4 bases from V and 7 bases from J, with 17 bases between. CDR3 size: 14 residues. The CDR3 coding sequence is TGTGCCAGCAGCCCAGGGGTCCAGGGCTCTGGCTACACCTTC. Protein: CASSPGVQGSGYTF. The full variable domain, in which reference TRBV9 and TRBJ1-2 provide the parts outside the CDR3, is DSGVTQTPKHLITATGQRVTLRCSPRSGDLSVYWYQQSLDQGLQFLIQYYNGEERAKGNILERFSAQQFPDLHSELNLSSLELGDSALYFCASSPGVQGSGYTFGSGTRLTVV.

This chain links TRBV9 with TRBJ1-6; TRBD1 might be the D (5 bases). CDR1 and CDR2 from the germline V gene are SGDLS and YYNGEE. This CDR3 has 16 residues. Trimming removed 0 bases from V and 5 bases from J, with 12 bases in between. CDR3 protein: CASSVDGGLNNSPLHF. CDR3 bases: TGTGCCAGCAGCGTAGATGGGGGACTGAATAATTCACCCCTCCACTTT.

Points on this clone: A read error may produce the germline difference seen at one junction end. In nucleotides, the CDR3 is TGTGCTAGCAGCTCCGCAGGGGGCTACGAGCAGTACTTC. Protein product: CASSSAGGYEQYF. This chain links TRBV7-7 with TRBJ2-7, with 7 bases lining up with TRBD1. The CDR3 is 13 residues long. The germline V gene has CDR1 SSHAT and CDR2 FNYEAQ (reference sequence).

This clone was counted between two and nine times. The V call is TRBV25-1, the J call TRBJ1-1; D gene uncertain. The CDR3 contains 12 residues. Germline loops: CDR1 MGHDK, CDR2 SYGVNS. The CDR3 nucleotides are TGTGCAACGACTACAGTGAACACTGAAGCTTTCTTT. Its translation: CATTTVNTEAFF.

The chain is built from TRBV5-8 and TRBJ1-1, with 7 bases that match TRBD1. V was clipped by 6 bases and J by 9 bases; unmatched bases: 8. The CDR3 spans 12 residues. The germline gives CDR1 SGHTS, CDR2 YDEGEE. In DNA, the CDR3 is TGTGCCAGCACGCGGGACAGCAAGCAAGCTTTCTTT. The encoded protein is CASTRDSKQAFF.

The chain combines TRBV9 with TRBJ2-1; 12 bases are a match to TRBD2. Germline CDR1 reads SGDLS; CDR2 reads YYNGEE. The CDR3 is made up of 15 amino acids. The J segment lost 3 bases and the V segment lost 3 bases, leaving 1 base of the junction unmatched. The CDR3 protein is CASSASGGVYNEQFF. CDR3 coding DNA: TGTGCCAGCAGCGCTAGCGGGGGGGTCTACAATGAGCAGTTCTTC. Drawing the rest from reference TRBV9 and TRBJ2-1, the complete variable domain is DSGVTQTPKHLITATGQRVTLRCSPRSGDLSVYWYQQSLDQGLQFLIQYYNGEERAKGNILERFSAQQFPDLHSELNLSSLELGDSALYFCASSASGGVYNEQFFGPGTRLTVL.

This rearrangement joins TRBV30 to TRBJ2-5; 8 bases agree with TRBD2. V shed 4 bases, J shed 3 bases, and the junction held 10 bases outside the gene matches. In germline, CDR1 is GTSNPN, CDR2 SVGIG (reference sequence). The CDR3 loop spans 15 amino acids. The CDR3 loop is CAWMGFGREEETQYF. The CDR3 DNA is TGTGCCTGGATGGGCTTCGGGAGGGAGGAAGAGACCCAGTACTTC.

The genes are TRBV9 and TRBJ2-7; TRBD2 matches at 7 bases. Germline lookup yields CDR1 SGDLS and CDR2 YYNGEE. Trimming removed 0 bases from V and 2 bases from J; junction bases left unmatched: 5. This CDR3 comprises 15 residues. In DNA form, the CDR3 reads TGTGCCAGCAGCGTAGGGGCGGGGGAAACCTACGAGCAGTACTTC. This sequence encodes CASSVGAGETYEQYF.

V usage is TRBV5-6 and J usage is TRBJ2-2; D unclear. Trimming removed 2 bases at V and 0 bases at J, with 5 bases between. This CDR3 is 14 amino acids long. From germline, CDR1 is SGHDT and CDR2 YYEEEE. CDR3 protein: CASSLQANTGELFF. In nucleotides, the CDR3 is TGTGCCAGCAGCTTACAAGCGAACACCGGGGAGCTGTTTTTT. Combining the CDR3 with reference TRBV5-6 and TRBJ2-2 gives the whole variable domain DAGVTQSPTHLIKTRGQQVTLRCSPKSGHDTVSWYQQALGQGPQFIFQYYEEEERQRGNFPDRFSGHQFPNYSSELNVNALLLGDSALYLCASSLQANTGELFFGEGSRLTVL.

The V and J genes are TRBV4-1 and TRBJ1-1; possibly TRBD1 for D (5 bases). This CDR3 contains 16 residues. V lost 3 bases and J 4 bases, leaving 18 bases between the germline ends. Germline V lookup: CDR1 MGHRA, CDR2 YSYEKL. In DNA form, the CDR3 reads TGCGCCAGCAGCCACCCCCGGGAGGGGTTGGGCACTGAAGCTTTCTTT. It translates to CASSHPREGLGTEAFF.

V usage is TRBV4-1 and J usage is TRBJ2-1; TRBD2 matches at 9 bases. The CDR3 has 15 amino acids. Losses at the gene ends were 1 base for V and 6 bases for J; bases not matched to a gene: 4. Germline V gives CDR1 MGHRA, CDR2 YSYEKL. The CDR3 loop is CASSQVGGGVNEQFF. For the CDR3, the DNA is TGCGCCAGCAGCCAAGTGGGCGGGGGGGTCAATGAGCAGTTCTTC.

This clone appeared a single time. V gene TRBV7-8 combines with J gene TRBJ2-3; TRBD2 aligns across 13 bases. With V trimmed by 2 bases and J by 5 bases, 10 bases remained unmatched. The CDR3 consists of 18 residues. CDR1 and CDR2 (germline): SGHVS, FQNEAQ. The CDR3 DNA is TGTGCCAGCAGCTTATGGACTAGCGGGGGCTCCCGGGGAGATACGCAGTATTTT. It yields the protein CASSLWTSGGSRGDTQYF.

The chain recombines TRBV9 with TRBJ2-7; D is unresolved. Germline V CDR1 and CDR2: SGDLS, YYNGEE. CDR3 size: 15 residues. The germline V and J ends were trimmed by 0 bases and 5 bases, with 15 bases remaining between them. The CDR3 sequence: CASSVGGYARDEQYF. The CDR3 DNA follows: TGTGCCAGCAGCGTAGGCGGCTACGCTCGGGACGAGCAGTACTTC.

The V gene is TRBV15, the J gene TRBJ2-3; 14 bases fit TRBD2. Germline V gene sequence: CDR1 LNHNV, CDR2 YYDKDF (reference sequence). The V gene end was trimmed by 1 base and the J gene end by 2 bases; junction bases not matched to a gene: 11. The CDR3 covers 20 residues. CDR3 in DNA: TGTGCCACCAGCAGAGGGGGGACTAGCGGGGGCCTTCCCTTCACAGATACGCAGTATTTT. This translates into CATSRGGTSGGLPFTDTQYF.

Comments on this clone: The sample holds other DNA sequences that translate to the same CDR3. The chain joins TRBV30 to TRBJ1-1; 8 positions match TRBD1. V lost 1 base to trimming and J lost 0 bases; unmatched junction nucleotides: 1. The CDR3 is 14 amino acids. The germline gives CDR1 GTSNPN, CDR2 SVGIG (reference sequence). The CDR3 bases are TGTGCCTGGAGTGGGACAGGGCTGAACACTGAAGCTTTCTTT. It translates to CAWSGTGLNTEAFF.

The chain uses TRBV2 and TRBJ1-4; 7 bases match TRBD1. The germline gives CDR1 SNHLY, CDR2 FYNNEI. This CDR3 spans 14 amino acids. V dropped 10 bases and J dropped 5; count of bases not matched to a gene: 10. This CDR3 reads CATNRDSLNEKLFF. CDR3 nucleotide sequence: TGTGCCACAAACCGGGACAGTTTGAATGAAAAACTGTTTTTT.